This TCR beta chain is from a study of cytomegalovirus exposure and HLA in healthy donors (dated by TCRdb to the late 2010s). Concerning the study at large: In an earlier analysis of some 610 of the donors, around 290 Gb of sequence data and approximately 100 million unique TCR beta sequences from 150 million to 200 million T cells were reported. The study aimed to test whether signatures of past pathogen exposure could be identified by cataloging public T cell receptors. Approximately 300 gigabases of sequencing data and 75 million to 85 million unique TCR sequences made up an early release that covered several hundred HLA-typed donors. A later genetic analysis took genome-wide SNP genotypes for 398 of the 666 donors and used that subset as a discovery cohort. In a later analysis, previously published TCR beta repertoires from 500 to 750 donors were re-analyzed and high-resolution HLA genotyping was added so that TCR occurrence patterns could be studied. On average, roughly 240,000 unique TCR beta nucleotide sequences were sequenced per donor among some 430 genotyped donors of the cohort, with approximately 18% of those sequences being non-productive. Every discovery cohort repertoire had been produced on one sequencing platform. Both class I and class II loci were covered by HLA typing, at four-digit resolution. Donor age, sex, ethnicity and CMV serostatus were collected together with the repertoire data. The number of typed donors differed by locus: about 620-640 for A, B, C, DRB1 and DQB1; about 520 for DQA1; around 580 for DPA1; and around 450 for DPB1. Roughly five DR-DQ haplotypes were handled as single units for association and clustering because linkage in the cohort was strong. In addition to the first cohort of 666 subjects, a separate validation cohort of 120 different subjects was used. Rather than using new phenotypic data, the later analysis identified candidate immune exposures from TCR beta sequences and from how often those sequences occurred across donors. Of the 300 to 500 genotyped donors, 81% were placed in the genetic ancestry cluster associated with self-reported Caucasian donors. An earlier analysis of 587 of the donors used high-throughput TCR beta sequencing to judge whether each TCR beta V gene segment behaved as functional or pseudogenic. To predict cytomegalovirus infection status, the study brought together high-throughput TCR immunosequencing, statistical association of individual TCRs with disease status, and machine learning. The T cell repertoires of some 670 subjects were profiled by immunosequencing and related to cytomegalovirus serostatus. General conclusions and limits of the study: In a later genetic analysis, a missense DCLRE1C variant was associated with V-gene and J-gene trimming of TCR beta chains, and the association was replicated in an independent cohort. A further reported finding was that TCR beta sequences accurately predicted the HLA-A and HLA-B alleles for most subjects in the first cohort. Linkage disequilibrium might explain the correlated functional status among segregating V segments, but an unknown experimental factor could not be ruled out. Sequencing depth was assumed to be roughly uniform across donors in the presence/absence analyses, though that assumption may not hold. According to the authors, the approach could potentially be generalized to other disease states and immunological phenotypes. The study gave a list of some 150 TCR beta chains associated with cytomegalovirus. A later analysis found that TCR association rates varied across HLA loci, with DRB1 alleles showing the most associated TCRs and HLA-C alleles the fewest. The cohort was sequenced for TCR beta chains only, and without alpha or paired-chain data the features that could be detected were limited. CMV serostatus was the only immune exposure information available for the cohort. An earlier analysis of roughly 570 of the donors showed that most TCR beta V segments appeared in productive rearrangements either about 87% or about 30% of the time, which broadly matched IMGT annotations. In a later genetic analysis, fewer N-insertions in productive TCRs were reported among donors in an Asian-associated ancestry cluster than the roughly 710-donor mean. Because some donors lacked HLA typing at each locus, the association tests relied only on the typed subset. Several of the top co-occurrence clusters appeared to be linked to parvovirus B19, influenza, CMV and Epstein-Barr virus, according to a later analysis. The sequencing pipeline was judged likely to have produced a cluster of highly shared sequence variants as a technical artifact. While some public TCRs were present in many individuals, most TCR sequences turned up only very rarely across donors. The earlier analysis of 587 of the donors excluded over 15 rarely observed V segments, including chromosome 9 orphons, because counts were too low. A later analysis found that most CMV-associated TCR beta chains appeared HLA-restricted, with HLA associations seemingly driven largely by CMV exposure. Strong co-occurrence of HLA alleles, especially DR and DQ, made assigning TCR associations to individual alleles difficult. Some IMGT-functional V segments, including TRBV6-2 and TRBV6-3, could not be distinguished by the 87-base-pair reads and were therefore excluded. In a later analysis, more than 15,000 TCR beta sequences were associated with specific HLA alleles at a false discovery rate of 0.05. Cytomegalovirus status was reported to be diagnosed by the classifier with high specificity and sensitivity in both the original and validation cohorts. In a later analysis, HLA-associated TCR beta chains showed more clonal expansion and lower generation probabilities than non-associated chains that were equally common. A few of the identified cytomegalovirus-associated TCR beta chains were confirmed in vitro to be specific for cytomegalovirus antigens.

The table lists this clone with a count of one. The target of this receptor is not known. Base qualities are missing; no much larger clone stands one base away. The V and J ends are trimmed by 9 bases and 3 bases, leaving 14 bases between them. The germline V gene specifies MNHNS as CDR1 and SASEGT as CDR2. The CDR3 contains 14 residues, cysteine and phenylalanine counted. Only CDR3 DNA is held: 42 bases, read in frame from base 1. Library prep was done by the immunoSEQ multiplex PCR assay. A mixture of 60 forward primers for TCR Vbeta segments and 13 reverse primers for TCR Jbeta segments was used in the multiplex PCR. A multiplex PCR assay on genomic DNA amplified the CDR3 region of rearranged TCR beta genes. The Illumina HiSeq System was used to sequence the amplified TCR beta libraries as 87-base-pair reads. Under the source paper's analysis protocol: Across the 666 repertoires, a later analysis counted 78 million or so unique TCR beta chains, some 11 million of which were shared by at least two donors. A nearest-neighbor algorithm error-corrected the raw reads and collapsed the reads into unique sequences, merging closely related sequences to remove PCR and sequencing errors. CDR3 sequences were aligned to IMGT reference sequences to assign V, D and J gene segments. For a sequence to be retained, a match of at least six nucleotides was required to both a V gene segment and a J gene segment. A rearrangement was called productive if the CDR3 had no stop codons and remained in frame with V and J, and every other rearrangement was called non-productive. Following IMGT convention, CDR3 was defined as the stretch from the second conserved V-encoded cysteine up to the conserved J-encoded phenylalanine. Sequences without an unambiguous match to a single V gene segment were excluded from the earlier analysis of about 600 of the donors. In an earlier analysis of around 600 of the donors, V segments were called functional above 56.7% productive rearrangements and were called segregating when the between-donor standard deviation exceeded 5%. A statistical classification framework was built to diagnose cytomegalovirus status from the catalog of TCR beta chain sequences. A later analysis assigned V and J genes by comparing TCR nucleotide sequences with IMGT/GENE-DB human TR gene sequences. A later analysis assigned CDR3 sequences and most-parsimonious VDJ recombination scenarios with the TCRdist pipeline. In a later analysis, every TCR beta chain was defined by the combination of its CDR3 amino acid sequence and its V-gene family, and reads without a unique V-gene family were dropped. A later analysis removed 592 highly shared, low-generation-probability nucleotide sequences to deal with suspected cross-contamination and a sequencing artifact. For each public chain, a later analysis derived a clonal expansion index from normalized ranks of inferred template counts within each repertoire. In a later analysis, generation probabilities were computed with a VDJ recombination model fitted to out-of-frame rearrangements, and the resulting probabilities were checked against IGoR. A later analysis scored TCR-TCR, TCR-HLA and TCR-CMV co-occurrence with hypergeometric tests, applying a repertoire-size bias correction to TCR pairs. A later analysis estimated false discovery rates by permuting HLA or CMV assignments 20 times. In a later analysis, co-occurring TCRs were grouped using DBSCAN, with TCRdist sequence similarity added in when clustering inside HLA-allele-positive subsets. Repertoires with fewer than 30,000 or more than 120,000 public chains were left out of co-occurrence clustering, as were roughly five repertoires with anomalous nucleotide sharing. TCRdb retrieved this table from immuneACCESS and kept in-frame rearrangements only. Not all clones are present; in checked studies, unresolved V genes account for under half, and no reason is known for the remainder. That table gives V, J and clone size, and the DNA gave D and trimming. In this sample the table shows some 200,000 clones, roughly 80% of which occur a single time. Less than 7% of the sample goes to the ten largest clones.

The cohort was made up of 500 to 800 healthy bone marrow donors. At the time of sampling, every cohort member was nominally healthy, though immune exposures that went unrecorded were likely present. The donor tested CMV seropositive and was one of the 289 seropositive cohort members. Every donor gave a peripheral blood sample, and the peripheral blood mononuclear cells from that sample were used for TCR beta sequencing. The Qiagen DNeasy Blood Extraction Kit was used to extract genomic DNA from the blood cell samples. The sequence came from a man aged 40-50 years in good health and CMV-seropositive. Sequenced sample: PBMCs. This chain joins TRBV6-1 to TRBJ2-2; TRBD1 could be the D gene, as 6 bases match. In nucleotides, the sequence is TGTGCCAGTACCACAGGGTGGGACACCGGGGAGCTGTTTTTT. This encodes CASTTGWDTGELFF.